This T cell receptor (beta chain) emerged from a study of human T cells and chemical hapten exposure. Study-wide context: The patients, most of them female, presented with alopecia areata, totalis or universalis.

In the case of this clonotype: As yet, its antigen is unknown.

The germline CDR1 and CDR2 sequences are LGHDT and YNNKEL (reference sequence). CDR3 length: 18 amino acids. The V and J ends lost 4 bases and 0 bases, in that order; junction bases with no gene match: 5. Study results and limitations: Sensitization with DPC brought no change to TCRs above 1 in 1000 in frequency.

The time point: pre-sensitization, week 0. Indicated treatment: therapeutic diphenylcyclopropenone sensitization with weekly scalp DPC. The starting material, unfractionated whole blood, was used for total RNA extraction. TCRdb recomputed calls from the RACE reads with MiXCR, one row per CDR3 protein. This sample carries approximately 370,000 distinct CDR3 sequences, roughly 6% of them seen once, and the ten largest clones take about 8.2%. The TCR comes from a woman aged 18-35 years with alopecia areata. Some clones in this sample may be carry-over from other donors' samples. The chain carries TRBV3-1 and TRBJ2-6; TRBD1 aligns across 11 bases. The sequences come from whole blood, collected in connection with sensitization to the hapten diphenylcyclopropenone (DPC). CDR3 sequence (DNA): TGTGCCAGCAGCCGCGGACAGGGGGCCAACTCTGGGGCCAACGTCCTGACTTTC. The encoded protein is CASSRGQGANSGANVLTF.